The clone carrying this TCR beta chain has at least ten counts. The entry originates in a study of HIV-infected children after antiretroviral therapy interruption. Unique molecular identifiers were included in an RNA-based 3' RACE TCR library. TCRdb re-analysed the 3' RACE reads in MiXCR, keeping a single row per CDR3 protein. This table holds about 15,000 distinct CDR3 sequences, about 3.7% found once. Treatment: PENTA 11 planned treatment interruption arm or continuous ART arm. CDR1 and CDR2 from the germline V gene are KGHSH and LQKENI. V lost 1 base and J lost 3, with 3 bases in between. The CDR3 covers 12 residues.

Specimen: CD45RA+ CD4+ T cells from PBMCs, collected from a donor given antiretroviral therapy, either interrupted or continuous. Stated subset: naive CD4+ CD45RA+ CD45RO- T cells. This sequence was found in a child aged 2 to 17 with HIV. The chain employs TRBV18 and TRBJ1-1; the D is unclear. The CDR3 region has the DNA TGTGCCAGCTCACCACGGGACACTGAAGCTTTCTTT. As protein: CASSPRDTEAFF.